The 14 T cell receptor beta chains in this list originate from one sample, sequenced in a study of CD8+CD57+ T cells in acquired aplastic anemia. Genomic DNA served as template for TCR beta VDJ and CDR3 profiling. Using its own MiXCR run on the reads, TCRdb lists one record per CDR3 protein. The sample lists 50,000 to 65,000 distinct CDR3 sequences; 57% were seen once. Only patients with CD8+CD57+ cell expansion on flow cytometry were chosen for sequencing. The sequenced sample was sorted CD4+, CD8+, or CD8+CD57+ T cells (not recorded which) from PBMCs. The source is a human donor with aplastic anemia.

The chain couples TRBV7-8 to TRBJ2-7, with D perhaps given as TRBD1 or TRBD2 (5 bases each). Per the germline V gene, CDR1 is SGHVS and CDR2 is FQNEAQ. The CDR3 covers 14 residues. V lost 2 bases, J lost 4 bases, and 12 bases lay in between. CDR3 nucleotide sequence: TGTGCCAGCAGCTTATCTGGGACGACGTACGAGCAGTACTTC. As protein: CASSLSGTTYEQYF.

The chain couples TRBV7-9 to TRBJ1-3; D remains unclear. The CDR3 is made up of 15 amino acids. Between the trimmed V and J ends, which lost 5 bases and 2 bases, there was a span of 13 bases. Germline V CDR1 and CDR2: SEHNR, FQNEAQ (reference sequence). The CDR3 reads CASSQSRRPGNTIYF. CDR3 bases: TGTGCCAGCAGCCAGTCGAGGAGGCCTGGAAACACCATATATTTT.

This clonotype was recorded at least ten times. This chain joins TRBV11-2 and TRBJ1-1; D is ambiguous. The CDR3 spans 13 residues. Germline V gene sequence: CDR1 SGHAT, CDR2 FQNNGV. V was trimmed by 5 bases and J by 5 bases, leaving 12 bases between them. CDR3 in DNA: TGTGCCAGCAGCCGATCGGGCGAGACTGAAGCTTTCTTT. It encodes CASSRSGETEAFF.

The chain carries TRBV20-1 and TRBJ1-2, with D tentatively TRBD1 (6 bases). Germline assignment: CDR1 DFQATT and CDR2 SNEGSKA (reference sequence). This CDR3 region has 13 residues. The V end was cut by 6 bases, the J end by 7 bases, with 18 bases between. CDR3 bases: TGCAGTGCCGTACAGGGCAAGGACGGTGGCTACACCTTC. Protein: CSAVQGKDGGYTF.

There are many counts of this clonotype. This chain links TRBV27 with TRBJ2-1; no clear D. Germline lookup yields CDR1 MNHEY and CDR2 SMNVEV (reference sequence). This CDR3 comprises 14 residues. Deletions cut 4 bases from V and 0 bases from J, with 7 bases between. As DNA, the CDR3 is TGTGCCAGCAGTTCCCTCAGCTCCTACAATGAGCAGTTCTTC. It codes for CASSSLSSYNEQFF.

This clonotype was observed at least ten times. The gene calls are TRBV13 and TRBJ2-1; 9 bases map to TRBD2. The ends lost 5 bases at V and 4 bases at J; junction bases unmatched: 9. Germline values: CDR1 PRHDT, CDR2 FYEKMQ (reference sequence). CDR3 length: 16 residues. The DNA of the CDR3 is TGTGCCAGCAGCCCAGTTAGCGGGGGAGGTTACAATGAGCAGTTCTTC. Protein product: CASSPVSGGGYNEQFF. The whole variable domain, filled in from reference TRBV13 and TRBJ2-1, reads AAGVIQSPRHLIKEKRETATLKCYPIPRHDTVYWYQQGPGQDPQFLISFYEKMQSDKGSIPDRFSAQQFSDYHSELNMSSLELGDSALYFCASSPVSGGGYNEQFFGPGTRLTVL.

The chain uses TRBV5-1 and TRBJ2-5; 9 bases are a match to TRBD2. Germline trimming cut 3 bases from V and 1 base from J; bases unmatched to any gene: 10. The CDR3 is 17 residues long. Germline loops: CDR1 SGHRS, CDR2 YFSETQ. The CDR3 loop is CASSWNPPSGIQETQYF. CDR3 sequence (DNA): TGCGCCAGCAGCTGGAACCCCCCTAGCGGGATCCAAGAGACCCAGTACTTC. Variable domain in full (rest from reference TRBV5-1 and TRBJ2-5): KAGVTQTPRYLIKTRGQQVTLSCSPISGHRSVSWYQQTPGQGLQFLFEYFSETQRNKGNFPGRFSGRQFSNSRSEMNVSTLELGDSALYLCASSWNPPSGIQETQYFGPGTRLLVL.

This chain uses TRBV29-1 with TRBJ2-5; 10 bases are a match to TRBD2. The CDR3 length is 14 residues. Trimming at V came to 3 bases and at J to 7 bases, leaving 8 bases not matched to a gene. Germline CDR1 SQVTM, CDR2 ANQGSEA. As DNA, the CDR3 is TGCAGCGTTGACCCTAGCGGGAGAAGGGTGACCCAGTACTTC. Amino acid sequence: CSVDPSGRRVTQYF.

This clonotype was counted a single time. The CDR3 loop is CASSSSSGASSYEQYF. The DNA for the CDR3 is TGTGCCAGCAGCTCATCTTCCGGGGCAAGCTCCTACGAGCAGTACTTC. The V call is TRBV11-2, the J call TRBJ2-7; D possibly uses TRBD1 or TRBD2 (5 bases each). CDR1 is SGHAT and CDR2 is FQNNGV in the germline V gene. This CDR3 contains 16 residues. Trimming took 4 bases from V and 0 from J, leaving 16 bases between them.

Ten or more counts support this clonotype. CDR3 protein: CASSLTGLARPSLMNTEAFF. The DNA for the CDR3 is TGTGCCAGCAGCTTAACGGGGCTAGCAAGACCGAGTCTCATGAACACTGAAGCTTTCTTT. V gene TRBV7-3 combines with J gene TRBJ1-1; a weak D match, TRBD1 (5 bases). V was clipped by 0 bases and J by 0 bases, with 23 bases between them. The CDR3 is made up of 20 amino acids. Germline CDR1 reads SGHTA; CDR2 reads FQGTGA.

V gene TRBV25-1 combines with J gene TRBJ2-7; 9 bases match TRBD1. The closer fit of TRBJ2-5 to the DNA end suggests the J call may be wrong. CDR1 and CDR2 (germline): MGHDK, SYGVNS. The CDR3 contains 15 residues. CDR3 loop: CASSDYRGPEETQYF. CDR3 nucleotide sequence: TGTGCCAGCAGTGACTACAGGGGGCCAGAAGAGACCCAGTACTTC.

In this sample, this clonotype turned up many times. For the CDR3, the DNA is TGTGCCAGCAGCGTAGACGAAGGGTATGGCTACACCTTC. Translating it yields CASSVDEGYGYTF. V and J are TRBV9 and TRBJ1-2; no definite D call. The CDR3 extends over 13 amino acids. V shed 0 bases and J shed 5 bases, with 8 bases lying between them. From germline, CDR1 is SGDLS and CDR2 YYNGEE. The full variable domain, with the rest looked up from reference TRBV9 and TRBJ1-2, is DSGVTQTPKHLITATGQRVTLRCSPRSGDLSVYWYQQSLDQGLQFLIQYYNGEERAKGNILERFSAQQFPDLHSELNLSSLELGDSALYFCASSVDEGYGYTFGSGTRLTVV.

This rearrangement joins TRBV10-3 to TRBJ1-2, with TRBD1 matching 9 bases. J was trimmed by 5 bases and V by 7 bases; bases with no gene match: 11. CDR3 length equals 15 residues. Germline V CDR1 and CDR2: ENHRY, SYGVKD. The CDR3 loop is CAIIGPGQGVYGYTF. The CDR3 region has the DNA TGTGCCATCATTGGACCGGGACAGGGTGTATATGGCTACACCTTC.

In this sample, this clonotype turned up many times. The DNA of the CDR3 is TGCAGTGCTAGAAGTCCAACCCCCGACTATCAGCCCCAGCATTTT. Protein product: CSARSPTPDYQPQHF. The chain employs TRBV20-1 and TRBJ1-5; no firm D call. CDR3 length: 15 residues. In germline, CDR1 is DFQATT, CDR2 SNEGSKA (reference sequence). Deletions cut 2 bases from V and 5 bases from J, with 16 bases between.